Listed below are T cell receptor beta chains from one sample, sequenced in a study of OX40 agonist ivuxolimab in advanced cancers. The repertoire was sequenced with immunoSEQ multiplex PCR; TCRdb's copy has only in-frame clones and lacks some. Here the sample spans about 59,000 clones, approximately 87% being singletons. The specimen was CD4+ or CD8+ T cells sorted from blood, collected in a trial of the OX40 agonist ivuxolimab. Source of these receptors: an adult with an advanced solid tumor such as melanoma, head and neck, liver or kidney cancer. CDR3s include the opening cysteine and the closing phenylalanine or tryptophan. D genes are given only for firm matches. Expanded clones are given a class, and other clones once, few, many or no size at all.

D: -
size: -
V: TRBV28
J: TRBJ1-4
CDR3: CASSKGVGTNEKLFF
DNA: TGTGCCAGCAGTAAGGGGGTAGGGACTAATGAAAAACTGTTTTTT

D: -
size: -
V: TRBV7-3
J: TRBJ2-3
CDR3: CASSQGGLGATDTQYF
DNA: TGTGCCAGCAGCCAGGGGGGACTAGGGGCCACAGATACGCAGTATTTT

D: TRBD2
size: -
V: TRBV19
J: TRBJ2-2
CDR3: CASTRTSGTNTGELFF
DNA: TGTGCCAGTACCAGGACTAGCGGAACGAACACCGGGGAGCTGTTTTTT

D: TRBD2
size: -
V: TRBV7-2
J: TRBJ2-7
CDR3: CASSRGLSSYEQYF
DNA: TGTGCCAGCAGCCGGGGACTAAGCTCCTACGAGCAGTACTTC

D: -
size: -
V: TRBV19
J: TRBJ2-2
CDR3: CASSEQFDTGELFF
DNA: TGTGCCAGTAGTGAGCAGTTTGACACCGGGGAGCTGTTTTTT

D: TRBD1
size: -
V: TRBV5-1
J: TRBJ1-3
CDR3: CASSLAGGAMGNTIYF
DNA: TGCGCCAGCAGCTTGGCAGGGGGCGCTATGGGAAACACCATATATTTT

D: -
size: medium-sized
V: TRBV23-1
J: TRBJ2-7
CDR3: CASSQSIRDRVAGEQYF
DNA: TGCGCCAGCAGTCAATCGATCCGGGACCGGGTCGCCGGGGAGCAGTACTTC

D: TRBD2
size: few
V: TRBV30
J: TRBJ2-3
CDR3: CAWSVSSGRSTQYF
DNA: TGTGCCTGGAGTGTATCTAGCGGGAGGAGTACGCAGTATTTT

D: -
size: -
V: TRBV10-3
J: TRBJ2-2
CDR3: CAISDGLKGTGELFF
DNA: TGTGCCATCAGTGATGGGCTAAAGGGCACCGGGGAGCTGTTTTTT

D: TRBD2
size: -
V: TRBV4-2
J: TRBJ2-7
CDR3: CASSQVSGGYLYEQYF
DNA: TGTGCCAGCAGCCAAGTAAGCGGGGGATACCTCTACGAGCAGTACTTC

D: -
size: -
V: TRBV2
J: TRBJ2-5
CDR3: CASTLELHQETQYF
DNA: TGTGCCAGCACCCTTGAATTACATCAAGAGACCCAGTACTTC

D: -
size: once
V: TRBV5-1
J: TRBJ1-3
CDR3: CASSLEPSGGGGNTIYF
DNA: TGCGCCAGCAGCTTGGAACCCTCGGGAGGGGGTGGAAACACCATATATTTT

D: -
size: -
V: TRBV7-3
J: TRBJ1-1
CDR3: CASSFLDGTEAFF
DNA: TGTGCCAGCAGCTTTCTGGACGGCACTGAAGCTTTCTTT

D: -
size: -
V: TRBV28
J: TRBJ1-1
CDR3: CASITRWGEAFF
DNA: TGTGCCAGCATTACGCGTTGGGGCGAAGCTTTCTTT

D: -
size: -
V: TRBV10-3
J: TRBJ2-1
CDR3: CAIKESSYNEQFF
DNA: TGTGCCATCAAGGAGAGCTCCTACAATGAGCAGTTCTTC

D: TRBD2
size: -
V: TRBV11-2
J: TRBJ2-5
CDR3: CASSLRRGAGETQYF
DNA: TGTGCCAGCAGCTTACGGCGGGGGGCAGGGGAGACCCAGTACTTC

D: TRBD2
size: -
V: TRBV14
J: TRBJ2-7
CDR3: CASSLMLRPGLDYEQYF
DNA: TGTGCCAGCAGCCTCATGTTGAGACCGGGACTAGACTACGAGCAGTACTTC

D: TRBD1
size: -
V: TRBV4-1
J: TRBJ1-1
CDR3: CASSQENRQGMNTEAFF
DNA: TGCGCCAGCAGCCAAGAAAATCGACAGGGGATGAACACTGAAGCTTTCTTT

D: -
size: -
V: TRBV12-5
J: TRBJ2-2
CDR3: CASGSYTGELFF
DNA: TGTGCTAGTGGTTCTTATACCGGGGAGCTGTTTTTT

D: -
size: once
V: TRBV5-1
J: TRBJ1-1
CDR3: CASSLDLGSLNTEAFF
DNA: TGCGCCAGCAGCTTGGACTTGGGGTCCCTGAACACTGAAGCTTTCTTT

D: -
size: -
V: TRBV7-2
J: TRBJ1-3
CDR3: CASSLMTVSGNTIYF
DNA: TGTGCCAGCAGCCTCATGACAGTCTCTGGAAACACCATATATTTT